The clone carrying this T cell receptor beta chain has a handful of counts. The data were obtained in a study of blood T cell repertoires in COVID-19. Study information: Spain, Italy and the United States supplied samples that represented acute and convalescent COVID-19. PBMCs, B-cell-depleted T cells, or T cells provided the cDNA or gDNA that made up the material.

After removal of 1 base from V and 6 bases from J, the junction contained 5 bases not matched to a gene. The CDR3 totals 16 residues. Per the germline V gene, CDR1 is SGHTA and CDR2 is FQGNSA. Per the original methods: Amplification with reference gene primers provided the estimates of nucleated cell counts. Only in-frame clones appear in the TCRdb table, and some are missing; sequencing was by immunoSEQ multiplex PCR. V, J and clone size are taken as reported in that table, and D and trimming were inferred from the DNA itself. The profile shows around 140,000 clones, roughly 82% of them singletons. The specimen sequenced was peripheral blood. The chain uses TRBV7-2 and TRBJ2-2; 10 bases are a match to TRBD2. This sequence was found in a man aged 55-75 years with active or convalescent COVID-19. The CDR3 DNA follows: TGTGCCAGCAGCTTAGTGGGGCTAGCGGGAGCCGGGGAGCTGTTTTTT. It translates to CASSLVGLAGAGELFF.